The T cell receptor (beta chain) under discussion was sequenced for a study of cytomegalovirus exposure and HLA in healthy donors. Across the whole study: Unique TCR beta sequences numbering approximately 100 million came from approximately 180 million T cells in an earlier analysis. Overall study findings and caveats: Cytomegalovirus association was listed for around 180 TCR beta chains. A later analysis revealed that TCR association rates differed between HLA loci, peaking at DRB1 and bottoming out at HLA-C. In a later analysis, parvovirus B19, influenza, CMV and Epstein-Barr virus appeared linked to several top co-occurrence clusters.

The CDR3 is 13 amino acids. Trimming took 6 bases from V and 4 from J; bases not matched to a gene: 6. CDR1 and CDR2 (germline): SQVTM, ANQGSEA. Amplification used 60 Vbeta primers and 13 Jbeta primers. TCRdb's table, derived via immunoSEQ multiplex PCR, lists solely in-frame clones and lacks some. Seen here are some 200,000 clones, roughly 83% observed once, and the top ten hold around 1.4%. About this clone: Its antigen remains unknown.

The chain couples TRBV29-1 to TRBJ1-2; 9 bases are a match to TRBD1. This sequence was found in a girl aged 10 to 17 in good health and CMV-seronegative. Sequences were obtained from PBMCs. In DNA form, the CDR3 reads TGCAGCGTGCTGGAACAGGGGGCCTATGGCTACACCTTC. This translates into CSVLEQGAYGYTF.